A few counts support the clone carrying this T cell receptor (beta chain). Its target is not known. A junction end diverges from the germline sequence, so it may reflect a read error. The entry originates in a study of early T cells in non-severe SARS-CoV-2 infection. Study findings and constraints: Matching results from VDJdb favored anti-spike CD8 responses, leaving private and CD4 specificities undetected.

Looked up from germline, CDR1 is MRHNA and CDR2 is SNTAGT. This CDR3 has 14 amino acids. TCRdb ran MiXCR on the 5' RACE reads and lists one entry per CDR3 protein. The table records approximately 28,000 distinct CDR3 sequences, 4% to 6% of them present only once. Sequences were obtained from whole blood. This clonotype was obtained from an adult who was a healthcare worker with PCR-confirmed SARS-CoV-2 infection or an uninfected control (not recorded which). The chain employs TRBV6-4 and TRBJ2-2; maybe TRBD1 (6 bases). CDR3 in amino acids: CASSRGSNTGEMFF. DNA for the CDR3: TGTGCCAGCAGCAGGGGTTCGAACACCGGGGAGATGTTTTTT.